This T cell receptor (beta chain) was sequenced in a study of shared clonotypes between healthy human individuals. Study-wide results and limits: The study generally estimated greater richness for naive than memory subsets. Among a handful of donors, approximately 5% of naive CD4 clonotypes were found in common.

Trimming left V 10 bases short and J 10 bases short, with 14 bases between. Germline CDR1 MDHEN, CDR2 SYDVKM. This CDR3 spans 11 amino acids. Libraries were prepared by immunoSEQ multiplex PCR; TCRdb keeps only in-frame clonotypes and omits some of them. The sample carries roughly 640,000 clones, roughly 70% recorded once. On this clone itself: Its antigen remains unidentified.

This TCR derives from a woman in her twenties or thirties in good health. The material sequenced was memory CD4+ T cells sorted from blood. The subset here: CD45RA-negative fraction. V and J are TRBV28 and TRBJ2-1; D is perhaps TRBD1 (6 bases). The DNA of the CDR3 is TGTGCCACCTCAGGGGTGGGGGAGCAGTTCTTC. This sequence encodes CATSGVGEQFF. Combining the CDR3 with reference TRBV28 and TRBJ2-1 gives the whole variable domain DVKVTQSSRYLVKRTGEKVFLECVQDMDHENMFWYRQDPGLGLRLIYFSYDVKMKEKGDIPEGYSVSREKKERFSLILESASTNQTSMYLCATSGVGEQFFGPGTRLTVL.